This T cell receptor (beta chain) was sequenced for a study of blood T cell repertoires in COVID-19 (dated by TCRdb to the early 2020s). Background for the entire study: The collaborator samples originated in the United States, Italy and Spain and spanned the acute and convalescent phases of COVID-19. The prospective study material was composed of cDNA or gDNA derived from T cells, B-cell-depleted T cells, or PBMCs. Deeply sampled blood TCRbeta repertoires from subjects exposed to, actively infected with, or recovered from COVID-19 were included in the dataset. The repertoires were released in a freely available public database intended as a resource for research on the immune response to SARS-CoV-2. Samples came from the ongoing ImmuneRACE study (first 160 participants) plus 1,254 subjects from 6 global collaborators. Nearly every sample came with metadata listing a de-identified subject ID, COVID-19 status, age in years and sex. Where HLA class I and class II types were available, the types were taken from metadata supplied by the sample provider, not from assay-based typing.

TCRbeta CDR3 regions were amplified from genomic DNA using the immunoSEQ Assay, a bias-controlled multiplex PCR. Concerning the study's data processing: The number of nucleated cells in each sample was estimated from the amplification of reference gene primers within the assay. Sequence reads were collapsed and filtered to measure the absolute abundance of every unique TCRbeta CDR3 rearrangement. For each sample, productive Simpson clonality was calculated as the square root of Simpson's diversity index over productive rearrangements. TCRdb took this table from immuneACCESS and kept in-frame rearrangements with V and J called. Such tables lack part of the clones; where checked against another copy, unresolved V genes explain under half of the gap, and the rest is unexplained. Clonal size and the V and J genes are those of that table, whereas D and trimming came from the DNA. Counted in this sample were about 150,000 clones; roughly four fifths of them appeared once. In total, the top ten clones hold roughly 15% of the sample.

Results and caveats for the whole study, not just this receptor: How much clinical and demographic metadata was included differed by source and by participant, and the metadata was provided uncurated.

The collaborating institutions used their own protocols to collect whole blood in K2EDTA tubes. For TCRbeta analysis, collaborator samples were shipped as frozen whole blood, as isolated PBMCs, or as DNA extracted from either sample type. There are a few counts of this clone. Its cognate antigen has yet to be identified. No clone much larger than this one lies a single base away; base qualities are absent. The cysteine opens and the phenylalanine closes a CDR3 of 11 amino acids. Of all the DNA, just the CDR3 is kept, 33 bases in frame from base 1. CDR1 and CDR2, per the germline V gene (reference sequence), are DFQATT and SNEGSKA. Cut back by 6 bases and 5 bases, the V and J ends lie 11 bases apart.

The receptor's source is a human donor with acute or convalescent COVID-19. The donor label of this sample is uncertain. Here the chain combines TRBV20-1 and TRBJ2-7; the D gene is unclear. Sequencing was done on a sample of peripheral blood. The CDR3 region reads CSAPRYHEQYF. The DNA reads TGCAGTGCGCCGCGGTACCACGAGCAGTACTTC.